The 30 T cell receptor beta chains below come from one sample, sequenced in a study of neurological immune-mediated disorders. TCRdb independently ran MiXCR on the 5' RACE reads; one entry per CDR3 protein. The data show about 55,000 distinct CDR3 sequences, with more than 3% seen just once and roughly 2% held by the top ten. The material sequenced was CD4+ T cells from blood. These receptor sequences come from a woman in her forties with multiple sclerosis.

This clonotype appeared many times. The chain couples TRBV6-6 to TRBJ1-4, with 8 bases identical to TRBD1. The length of the CDR3 is 13 residues. In germline, CDR1 is MNHNY, CDR2 SVGAGI (reference sequence). V trimming: 8 bases; J trimming: 8 bases; junction bases outside the gene matches: 7. The CDR3 nucleotides read TGTGCCAGCGATACAGGGGGACGGGAAAAACTGTTTTTT. Amino acids: CASDTGGREKLFF.

This clonotype was seen ten or more times. The chain recombines TRBV5-1 with TRBJ2-3; D is perhaps TRBD2 (6 bases). Germline lookup yields CDR1 SGHRS and CDR2 YFSETQ. V was cut by 0 bases and J by 0 bases, with 8 bases left in between. The CDR3 totals 15 residues. CDR3 DNA sequence: TGCGCCAGCAGCTTGGATGGGGGGAGCACAGATACGCAGTATTTT. Its protein is CASSLDGGSTDTQYF.

This clonotype was observed at least ten times. The V call is TRBV20-1, the J call TRBJ1-4; D is perhaps TRBD1 (6 bases). The CDR3 spans 13 residues. Germline CDR1 DFQATT, CDR2 SNEGSKA (reference sequence). V was pared by 6 bases and J by 8 bases, with 16 bases between. The CDR3 reads CSAKAGAREKLFF. In nucleotides, the CDR3 is TGCAGTGCGAAGGCGGGGGCCAGGGAAAAACTGTTTTTT.

In its sample, this clonotype was seen many times. The rearrangement links TRBV6-2 or TRBV6-3 to TRBJ2-7; possibly TRBD1 for D (5 bases). With 0 bases removed from V and 3 bases from J, the gap between germline ends came to 9 bases. Germline V gene sequence: CDR1 MNHEY, CDR2 SVGEGT. The length of the CDR3 is 14 residues. CDR3 bases: TGTGCCAGCAGTTACTCCAGGGTCGACTACGAGCAGTACTTC. This sequence encodes CASSYSRVDYEQYF.

Many counts were recorded for this clonotype. In DNA form, the CDR3 reads TGCAGTGCTAGATTAGGACAGGGTAATTCACCCCTCCACTTT. Its translation is CSARLGQGNSPLHF. This chain connects TRBV20-1 to TRBJ1-6; TRBD1 aligns across 8 bases. Germline CDR1 is DFQATT and CDR2 is SNEGSKA (reference sequence). Trimming at V came to 2 bases and at J to 6 bases, leaving 3 bases not matched to a gene. The CDR3 has 14 amino acids.

This clonotype was recorded many times. CDR3 nucleotides: TGTGCCAGCAGCTTAATTGGGACAGGGAGGGAATACGAGCAGTACTTC. Encoded protein: CASSLIGTGREYEQYF. V and J are TRBV11-2 and TRBJ2-7; the match to TRBD1 covers 9 bases. V lost 2 bases, J lost 4 bases, and 9 bases stayed unmatched. The V gene's germline CDR1 is SGHAT and CDR2 FQNNGV. The CDR3 has 16 residues.

This clonotype showed up many times. V usage is TRBV6-1 and J usage is TRBJ1-2; TRBD1 matches at 12 bases. The V segment lost 6 bases and the J segment 4 bases; nucleotides outside the gene matches: 6. There are 15 residues in the CDR3. Per germline, CDR1 MNHNS and CDR2 SASEGT. The CDR3 protein is CASRGTGGFGYGYTF. The CDR3 DNA reads TGTGCCAGCAGGGGGACAGGGGGCTTTGGCTATGGCTACACCTTC.

This clonotype was counted ten times or more. The chain combines TRBV19 with TRBJ1-1, with 9 bases aligning to TRBD1. This CDR3 is built from 16 residues. J was trimmed by 1 base and V by 5 bases; bases with no gene match: 8. Germline V CDR1 and CDR2: LNHDA, SQIVND (reference sequence). CDR3 bases: TGTGCCAGTAGTCTTCGAGTGGGACAGGGGAACACTGAAGCTTTCTTT. Its translation: CASSLRVGQGNTEAFF.

This clonotype has ten or more counts. This chain links TRBV5-1 with TRBJ2-1; TRBD1 matches 11 bases. Germline V gene data show CDR1 as SGHRS and CDR2 as YFSETQ. The CDR3 sequence is 15 residues long. The V gene end was trimmed by 4 bases and the J gene end by 7 bases; junction bases not matched to a gene: 7. CDR3 in amino acids: CASSPEGTGGNEQFF. CDR3 DNA sequence: TGCGCCAGCAGCCCGGAAGGGACAGGGGGAAATGAGCAGTTCTTC.

This clonotype has at least ten counts. The V call is TRBV12-3 or TRBV12-4, the J call TRBJ2-7; TRBD1 aligns across 12 bases. J lost 6 bases, V lost 6 bases, and 12 bases had no gene match. This CDR3 spans 16 amino acids. CDR3 nucleotide sequence: TGTGCCAGCAGCTATTGGGGGGGGACAGGGGGCGTCGAGCAGTACTTC. Its translation is CASSYWGGTGGVEQYF.

The rearrangement links TRBV18 to TRBJ1-5, with unresolved D. Germline-derived CDR1 and CDR2 are KGHSH and LQKENI. V lost 2 bases to trimming and J lost 5 bases, with 10 bases between them. The CDR3 has 14 residues. CDR3 residues: CASSPGWADQPQHF. CDR3 sequence (DNA): TGTGCCAGCTCACCAGGATGGGCCGATCAGCCCCAGCATTTT.

The DNA of the CDR3 is TGTGCCAGCAGCTTAGACCCCGGGACAGATACGCAGTATTTT. This encodes CASSLDPGTDTQYF. The rearrangement joins TRBV11-3 to TRBJ2-3; D uncertain. The CDR3 is 14 residues long. V lost 0 bases, J lost 3 bases, and 7 bases lay in between. The V gene's germline CDR1 is SGHNT and CDR2 YENEEA.

The sample holds many counts of this clonotype. This sequence joins TRBV6-4 and TRBJ1-1; D is possibly TRBD1 (5 bases). The CDR3 totals 13 residues. Germline V gene lookup returns CDR1 MRHNA and CDR2 SNTAGT. V lost 5 bases to trimming and J lost 7 bases, with 14 bases between them. The CDR3 is CASSPFLGGEAFF. The CDR3 nucleotides read TGTGCCAGCAGTCCGTTCCTCGGGGGTGAAGCTTTCTTT.

In its sample, this clonotype was seen many times. The J gene is TRBJ1-2, the V gene TRBV6-2 or TRBV6-3, with D uncertain. Trimming removed 0 bases from V and 7 bases from J, with 6 bases in between. CDR3 length: 12 amino acids. The germline gives CDR1 MNHEY, CDR2 SVGEGT. The CDR3 protein is CASSYSGGGYTF. The CDR3, as DNA: TGTGCCAGCAGTTACTCGGGAGGTGGCTACACCTTC.

The sample holds many counts of this clonotype. The genes are TRBV20-1 and TRBJ1-5, with 7 bases matching TRBD1. The V gene end was trimmed by 2 bases and the J gene end by 6 bases; junction bases not matched to a gene: 7. The CDR3 covers 14 residues. In germline, CDR1 is DFQATT, CDR2 SNEGSKA (reference sequence). This CDR3 reads CSARPRTGFQPQHF. The CDR3 DNA follows: TGCAGTGCTAGACCACGGACAGGTTTTCAGCCCCAGCATTTT.

This clonotype has ten or more counts. The rearrangement joins TRBV5-1 to TRBJ1-4; the D gene is possibly TRBD1 (6 bases). Trimming left V 0 bases short and J 5 bases short, with 14 bases between. CDR3 size: 16 residues. Looked up from germline, CDR1 is SGHRS and CDR2 is YFSETQ. The CDR3 nucleotides are TGCGCCAGCAGCTTGGTGGGGGCGGCTGGGAATGAAAAACTGTTTTTT. It encodes CASSLVGAAGNEKLFF.

This clonotype showed up many times. The chain has TRBV6-1 and TRBJ1-1; D may be TRBD1 (6 bases). Germline-derived CDR1 and CDR2 are MNHNS and SASEGT. The CDR3 has 13 residues. V lost 6 bases and J lost 5, with 13 bases in between. Written as DNA, the CDR3 is TGTGCCAGCAGCTTCCGACAGGCTACTGAAGCTTTCTTT. Encoded protein: CASSFRQATEAFF.

This clonotype showed up many times. The J gene is TRBJ2-1, the V gene TRBV7-8; 7 bases are a match to TRBD1. V gave up 3 bases and J gave up 3 bases; unmatched junction bases: 14. The V gene's germline CDR1 is SGHVS and CDR2 FQNEAQ. This CDR3 comprises 18 residues. The CDR3 sequence: CASSFYPIRDRFYNEQFF. In nucleotides, the CDR3 is TGTGCCAGCAGCTTTTACCCAATCCGGGACAGATTCTACAATGAGCAGTTCTTC. Looking up the rest from reference TRBV7-8 and TRBJ2-1 gives the full variable domain: GAGVSQSPRYKVAKRGQDVALRCDPISGHVSLFWYQQALGQGPEFLTYFQNEAQLDKSGLPSDRFFAERPEGSVSTLKIQRTQQEDSAVYLCASSFYPIRDRFYNEQFFGPGTRLTVL.

This clonotype has ten or more counts. The chain has TRBV29-1 and TRBJ2-5, with D unresolved. The germline gives CDR1 SQVTM, CDR2 ANQGSEA. This CDR3 contains 15 residues. Trimming took 1 base from V and 3 from J, leaving 15 bases between them. The CDR3 DNA follows: TGCAGCGTTGAAGCGGTGGCCCTATGGGAAGAGACCCAGTACTTC. Its protein product is CSVEAVALWEETQYF. The full variable domain, rest sourced from reference TRBV29-1 and TRBJ2-5, is SAVISQKPSRDICQRGTSLTIQCQVDSQVTMMFWYRQQPGQSLTLIATANQGSEATYESGFVIDKFPISRPNLTFSTLTVSNMSPEDSSIYLCSVEAVALWEETQYFGPGTRLLVL.

This clonotype was found a few times. The chain joins TRBV30 to TRBJ1-2; D uncertain. The V end was cut by 1 base, the J end by 5 bases, with 8 bases between. Germline V gene sequence: CDR1 GTSNPN, CDR2 SVGIG (reference sequence). This CDR3 region has 12 residues. The CDR3 region is CAWSAAEYGYTF. CDR3 coding DNA: TGTGCCTGGAGTGCGGCAGAATATGGCTACACCTTC.

Many counts were recorded for this clonotype. This chain uses TRBV10-3 with TRBJ2-2; 7 nucleotides line up with TRBD1. V lost 6 bases to trimming and J lost 0 bases; unmatched junction nucleotides: 13. The germline V gene encodes CDR1 ENHRY and CDR2 SYGVKD. The CDR3 covers 18 residues. CDR3 DNA sequence: TGTGCCATCAGGCCCTGGGACAGAGAACTTACGAACACCGGGGAGCTGTTTTTT. Encoded protein: CAIRPWDRELTNTGELFF.

In this sample, this clonotype turned up many times. The chain employs TRBV4-2 and TRBJ1-3, with a weak D call TRBD1 (5 bases). Looked up from germline, CDR1 is LGHNA and CDR2 is YNFKEQ. V was cut by 4 bases and J by 4 bases, with 35 bases left in between. This CDR3 is 22 amino acids long. The CDR3: CASSLSQLPGFGGQLIGNTIYF. Here the CDR3 DNA reads TGTGCCAGCAGCCTTAGCCAACTCCCCGGCTTCGGGGGTCAGTTGATCGGAAACACCATATATTTT.

This clonotype was counted many times. V gene TRBV6-5 combines with J gene TRBJ1-3, with TRBD1 identical over 7 bases. The CDR3 consists of 15 residues. The germline V gene has CDR1 MNHEY and CDR2 SVGAGI. V lost 3 bases to trimming and J lost 4 bases; unmatched junction nucleotides: 6. The CDR3 DNA is TGTGCCAGCAGTTATACCGGGACAGCCGGAAACACCATATATTTT. It translates to CASSYTGTAGNTIYF.

This clonotype came up a few times. This chain joins TRBV11-2 and TRBJ1-1; no clear D gene. Germline lookup yields CDR1 SGHAT and CDR2 FQNNGV. V lost 5 bases and J lost 1, with 11 bases in between. The CDR3 is 14 amino acids. The CDR3 region has the DNA TGTGCCAGCAGCCTCGTCAGGAGGAACACTGAAGCTTTCTTT. Translated: CASSLVRRNTEAFF.

This clonotype was observed at least ten times. V usage is TRBV7-9 and J usage is TRBJ2-1; 8 positions agree with TRBD2. CDR3 length: 15 residues. Germline V gene lookup returns CDR1 SEHNR and CDR2 FQNEAQ (reference sequence). The ends lost 6 bases at V and 7 bases at J; junction bases unmatched: 11. The CDR3 DNA is TGTGCCAGCAGACCGGGACTAGGAAAAGGGAATGAGCAGTTCTTC. Protein: CASRPGLGKGNEQFF.

This rearrangement joins TRBV7-3 to TRBJ2-3, with TRBD2 as a possible D gene (5 bases). V gave up 5 bases and J gave up 3 bases, with 12 bases separating them. This CDR3 comprises 14 residues. Germline CDR1 is SGHTA and CDR2 is FQGTGA. CDR3 sequence (DNA): TGTGCCAGCAGCAACGGACTGTCAACAGATACGCAGTATTTT. It is translated as CASSNGLSTDTQYF.

This clonotype was seen ten or more times. The chain links TRBV20-1 to TRBJ2-6; D may be TRBD1 or TRBD2 (5 bases each). This CDR3 spans 14 amino acids. Germline CDR1 and CDR2: DFQATT and SNEGSKA (reference sequence). Trimming took off 3 bases at V and 1 base at J, with 7 bases between the two ends. The CDR3 loop is CSARGESGANVLTF. CDR3 bases: TGCAGTGCTAGGGGGGAATCTGGGGCCAACGTCCTGACTTTC.

This clonotype has a count of ten or more. The chain combines TRBV10-3 with TRBJ2-7, with 9 nucleotides matching TRBD1. There are 15 residues in the CDR3. Germline values: CDR1 ENHRY, CDR2 SYGVKD. J lost 7 bases, V lost 7 bases, and 14 bases had no gene match. The CDR3 DNA reads TGTGCCATCAAGACAGGGGGGGACTTAGGGAAGGAGCAGTACTTC. It encodes CAIKTGGDLGKEQYF.

This clonotype has a count of ten or more. This sequence joins TRBV20-1 and TRBJ2-2; D gene uncertain. This CDR3 comprises 17 residues. Trimming cost V 0 bases and J 5 bases, with 19 bases left between them. The germline CDR1 and CDR2 sequences are DFQATT and SNEGSKA (reference sequence). Here the CDR3 DNA reads TGCAGTGCTAGAGATCCGTTACGAACTGGATTAACCGGGGAGCTGTTTTTT. Amino acids: CSARDPLRTGLTGELFF.

At least ten counts were recorded for this clonotype. The chain couples TRBV27 to TRBJ2-3; 8 positions match TRBD1. The length of the CDR3 is 14 residues. Germline trimming cut 3 bases from V and 6 bases from J; bases unmatched to any gene: 5. Germline V gene lookup returns CDR1 MNHEY and CDR2 SMNVEV (reference sequence). The CDR3 DNA sequence: TGTGCCAGCAGTTTGGGACAGGTCCCCGATACGCAGTATTTT. It codes for CASSLGQVPDTQYF.